A single sample gave rise to the 24 T cell receptor beta chains below, sequenced in a study of regulatory T cells in long-lasting Graves disease (dated by TCRdb to the early 2020s). The sample's time point label, in plain terms: newly diagnosed GD, antithyroid drugs for less than 3 months. For both TCR sequencing and RNA sequencing, RNA was extracted from PBMCs using TRIzol. The method behind the library was multiplex PCR. TCRdb records Illumina HiSeq 4000 as the sequencer. CDR3 regions were amplified by Arm-PCR with iRepertoire HTBI primers to construct TCR beta libraries. TCRdb took the public reads, trimmed them with fastp at Q25, ran MiXCR for clone calling and kept in-frame beta chains. Rows with a matching CDR3 protein are joined into one entry that keeps the most common DNA and genes. This sample lists around 500,000 distinct CDR3 sequences; approximately 13% were detected once. The top ten clones comprise 10% of the sample.

The sample also formed part of further work on T cells in Graves' hyperthyroidism and ophthalmopathy.

The sequences come from peripheral blood mononuclear cells (PBMCs), collected at new diagnosis, from a patient treated with antithyroid drugs. These TCRs come from a man under 40 with Graves disease. Donor details come from another sample of the same person, matched by shared clones.

V usage is TRBV2 and J usage is TRBJ1-5; D is ambiguous. CDR3 length: 12 amino acids. The germline gives CDR1 SNHLY, CDR2 FYNNEI. Trimming shortened V by 5 bases and J by 6 bases, and 8 bases separated the two germline ends. This CDR3 reads CASSTFSQPQHF. The CDR3 DNA reads as TGTGCCAGCAGTACATTTAGTCAGCCCCAGCATTTT.

This clonotype has a handful of counts. The chain employs TRBV15 and TRBJ2-7, with 10 bases identical to TRBD2. CDR3 length equals 15 residues. V shed 4 bases and J 4 bases; nucleotides not matched to a gene: 7. From germline, CDR1 is LNHNV and CDR2 YYDKDF (reference sequence). The CDR3 spells CATSTHSGRNYEQYF. CDR3 bases: TGTGCCACCAGCACCCATAGCGGGAGGAATTACGAGCAGTACTTC.

This clonotype has ten or more counts. The rearrangement uses TRBV24-1 and TRBJ2-5; D unclear. Germline assignment: CDR1 KGHDR and CDR2 SFDVKD. V was shortened by 1 base and J by 3 bases, with 8 bases between the two germline ends. The CDR3 is 14 residues long. The CDR3 loop is CATSDFHEEETQYF. The CDR3 bases are TGTGCCACCAGTGATTTCCATGAGGAAGAGACCCAGTACTTC.

This clonotype was observed a few times. The rearrangement uses TRBV5-1 and TRBJ2-2; 11 bases match TRBD1. Looked up from germline, CDR1 is SGHRS and CDR2 is YFSETQ. V gave up 2 bases and J gave up 4 bases; unmatched junction bases: 7. The CDR3 is 17 residues long. The CDR3 coding sequence is TGCGCCAGCAGCTTATCCCCGGGACAGGGGGGCACCGGGGAGCTGTTTTTT. Its translation: CASSLSPGQGGTGELFF.

A note on this clonotype: At one end, the junction sequence differs from germline, possibly due to a read error. The J gene is TRBJ1-5, the V gene TRBV27, with D perhaps matching TRBD1 (5 bases). The germline V gene encodes CDR1 MNHEY and CDR2 SMNVEV (reference sequence). This CDR3 has 15 residues. DNA of the CDR3: TGTTCCAGCAGCCCCGCCCCAGGGATGGGGCAGCCCCAGCATTTT. Protein: CSSSPAPGMGQPQHF.

This clonotype was observed a handful of times. This rearrangement joins TRBV12-3 or TRBV12-4 to TRBJ1-5; D perhaps matches TRBD1 (6 bases). The CDR3 loop spans 15 amino acids. Trimming took off 4 bases at V and 4 bases at J, with 14 bases between the two ends. CDR3 amino acids: CASSSPGQPNQPQHF. CDR3 nucleotides: TGTGCCAGCAGTTCCCCCGGACAGCCTAATCAGCCCCAGCATTTT.

This clonotype was seen at least ten times. The chain combines TRBV27 with TRBJ1-5; 7 nucleotides align to TRBD1. The V and J ends lost 8 bases and 0 bases, in that order; junction bases with no gene match: 10. The CDR3 runs 16 residues. Looked up from germline, CDR1 is MNHEY and CDR2 is SMNVEV (reference sequence). The chain's CDR3 is CASSPIDRVSNQPQHF. Written as DNA, the CDR3 is TGTGCCAGCTCCCCAATCGACAGGGTTAGCAATCAGCCCCAGCATTTT.

This clonotype was seen many times. V and J are TRBV18 and TRBJ1-1; D not resolved. Germline-derived CDR1 and CDR2 are KGHSH and LQKENI. Trimming took off 0 bases at V and 1 base at J, with 9 bases between the two ends. The CDR3 totals 15 residues. CDR3 in amino acids: CASSPPQGKNTEAFF. As DNA, the CDR3 is TGTGCCAGCTCACCACCCCAAGGGAAGAACACTGAAGCTTTCTTT.

This clonotype was picked up one time. This rearrangement joins TRBV12-3 or TRBV12-4 to TRBJ2-3; 10 bases align to TRBD2. The closer fit of TRBJ2-1 to the DNA end suggests the J call may be wrong. The CDR3 spans 15 residues. Here the CDR3 reads CASRKAGGQSNEQFF. For the CDR3, the DNA is TGTGCCAGCAGGAAAGCGGGAGGGCAATCCAATGAGCAGTTCTTC.

V and J are TRBV3-1 and TRBJ1-2; D remains unclear. CDR3 length equals 11 residues. The ends were cut back, 3 bases at V and 8 bases at J, with 7 bases in the middle. Per germline, CDR1 LGHDT and CDR2 YNNKEL (reference sequence). CDR3: CASSHPGGYTF. The CDR3 nucleotides read TGTGCCAGCAGCCACCCGGGGGGCTACACCTTC.

This clonotype was counted many times. The chain uses TRBV29-1 and TRBJ2-7; tentatively, D is TRBD1 (6 bases). Deletions cut 1 base from V and 9 bases from J, with 22 bases between. Germline values: CDR1 SQVTM, CDR2 ANQGSEA. The CDR3 totals 15 residues. CDR3 bases: TGCAGCGTTGAAGTTGACGGTAACCTAGGGGGAAGGCAGTACTTC. Translating gives CSVEVDGNLGGRQYF.

This clonotype was found a few times. This chain uses TRBV27 with TRBJ2-7, with D uncertain. The CDR3 runs 16 residues. CDR1 and CDR2 from the germline V gene are MNHEY and SMNVEV (reference sequence). The V and J ends lost 0 bases and 0 bases respectively, with 12 bases between them. In nucleotides, the CDR3 is TGTGCCAGCAGTTTATCCCCAGGCCGGAGCTCCTACGAGCAGTACTTC. Translating gives CASSLSPGRSSYEQYF.

As to this clonotype: A much larger clone is a single base away; this may be a read error. Likely a read error: the CDR3 ends without its conserved phenylalanine or tryptophan. The gene calls are TRBV29-1 and TRBJ2-7, with D perhaps assigned TRBD1 or TRBD2 (5 bases each). V gave up 2 bases and J gave up 2 bases, with 10 bases separating them. The CDR3 contains 13 residues. Germline CDR1 and CDR2: SQVTM and ANQGSEA. CDR3 amino acids: CSVETGRPYEQYL. The CDR3 region has the DNA TGCAGCGTTGAAACGGGACGGCCCTACGAGCAGTACCTC.

This clonotype occurred many times. This chain uses TRBV12-3 or TRBV12-4 with TRBJ2-7, with D possibly being TRBD2 (5 bases). This CDR3 is 12 amino acids long. The V and J ends lost 6 bases and 2 bases respectively, with 8 bases between them. CDR3 sequence: CASREGAYEQYF. CDR3 in DNA: TGTGCCAGCAGAGAGGGTGCCTACGAGCAGTACTTC.

This clonotype occurred many times. CDR3 DNA sequence: TGTGCCAGCAGTTTAAGTCTAGCCTTCATGGACGAGCAGTACTTC. Residues: CASSLSLAFMDEQYF. The chain employs TRBV12-3 or TRBV12-4 and TRBJ2-7, with a weak D call TRBD2 (5 bases). Trimming removed 2 bases at V and 5 bases at J, with 16 bases between. This CDR3 is 15 amino acids long.

The table lists this clonotype with many counts. The genes are TRBV6-1 and TRBJ2-7, with 9 bases fitting TRBD2. J lost 4 bases, V lost 7 bases, and 5 bases had no gene match. This CDR3 has 13 residues. Germline V gene sequence: CDR1 MNHNS, CDR2 SASEGT. The CDR3 spells CASKSTSGYEQYF. Written as DNA, the CDR3 is TGTGCCAGCAAATCGACTAGCGGATACGAGCAGTACTTC.

This clonotype was detected ten times or more. The V gene is TRBV15, the J gene TRBJ1-1, with a tentative D call TRBD1 (5 bases). Looked up from germline, CDR1 is LNHNV and CDR2 is YYDKDF (reference sequence). V lost 5 bases to trimming and J lost 0 bases, with 13 bases between them. The CDR3 is made up of 15 amino acids. The CDR3 loop is CATSLGGPMNTEAFF. Here the CDR3 DNA reads TGTGCCACCAGCCTCGGGGGTCCGATGAACACTGAAGCTTTCTTT.

The J gene is TRBJ2-1, the V gene TRBV7-9; D unclear. The CDR3 length is 15 residues. V gave up 4 bases and J gave up 1 base, with 11 bases separating them. Germline V CDR1 and CDR2: SEHNR, FQNEAQ (reference sequence). The CDR3 nucleotides are TGTGCCAGCAGCTCCTCCCCGCAGTCCTACAATGAGCAGTTCTTC. Translated: CASSSSPQSYNEQFF.

This rearrangement joins TRBV19 to TRBJ1-4, with D tentatively TRBD1 (5 bases). Germline loops: CDR1 LNHDA, CDR2 SQIVND (reference sequence). This CDR3 contains 13 residues. V was clipped by 7 bases and J by 8 bases, with 14 bases between them. The CDR3 nucleotides are TGTGCCAGTATAAGTAGGGGAGAAGAAAAACTGTTTTTT. Encoded protein: CASISRGEEKLFF.

This clonotype was seen only a few times. The rearrangement uses TRBV6-1 and TRBJ1-1, with D perhaps matching TRBD1 (5 bases). CDR3 size: 11 residues. Trimming pared 7 bases from V and 12 bases from J, leaving 15 bases between. Germline CDR1 reads MNHNS; CDR2 reads SASEGT. CDR3 amino acids: CASKGRDRTFF. For the CDR3, the DNA is TGTGCCAGCAAGGGCAGGGACCGAACTTTCTTT.

This clonotype was recorded many times. The chain links TRBV11-2 to TRBJ1-1; no definite D call. The germline V gene has CDR1 SGHAT and CDR2 FQNNGV. The V and J ends lost 4 bases and 0 bases respectively, with 15 bases between them. This CDR3 region has 16 residues. CDR3 DNA: TGTGCCAGCAGCTATGATACAGTATACATGAACACTGAAGCTTTCTTT. This gives the protein CASSYDTVYMNTEAFF.

Many counts were recorded for this clonotype. The J gene is TRBJ2-2, the V gene TRBV24-1; 7 bases match TRBD2. The CDR3 covers 18 residues. The germline CDR1 and CDR2 sequences are KGHDR and SFDVKD. V lost 3 bases and J lost 2; bases outside the gene matches: 11. In DNA form, the CDR3 reads TGTGCCACCAGTGATCCACTGACTAGCCCTATAAACACCGGGGAGCTGTTTTTT. Amino acids: CATSDPLTSPINTGELFF.

This clonotype was recorded at least ten times. The chain couples TRBV19 to TRBJ2-7, with TRBD1 identical over 7 bases. The CDR3 has 13 amino acids. Germline CDR1 and CDR2: LNHDA and SQIVND (reference sequence). With 5 bases clipped from V and 6 bases from J, the junction kept 7 bases outside the gene matches. The CDR3 protein is CASSANRGFEQYF. As DNA, the CDR3 is TGTGCCAGTAGTGCTAACAGGGGTTTCGAGCAGTACTTC.

To note about this clonotype: One end of the junction fails to match germline, which may point to a read error. The J gene is TRBJ2-1, the V gene TRBV15; maybe TRBD1 (6 bases). Germline V gives CDR1 LNHNV, CDR2 YYDKDF (reference sequence). The CDR3 extends over 12 amino acids. CDR3 sequence reads: CAASRGQGEQFF. The DNA of the CDR3 is TGTGCCGCCAGCAGAGGGCAGGGGGAGCAGTTCTTC.